The text below deals with one T cell receptor (beta chain). Authors' methods: From reference gene primer amplification, estimates of nucleated cell counts were derived. Assay used: immunoSEQ multiplex PCR; TCRdb lists only in-frame clones, some missing. The DNA gave D and trimming, while V, J and clone size come from that table. Of about 120,000 clones listed, roughly four fifths are singletons. The data were taken from a study of blood T cell repertoires in COVID-19. The wider study: From T cells, B-cell-depleted T cells, or PBMCs came the material, which was cDNA or gDNA.

The sample taken for sequencing was peripheral blood. The source is a man aged 55 to 70 with acute or convalescent COVID-19.

CDR3 nucleotide sequence: TGTGCCAGCAGCGCTAGCGGGGACCGCCGGGAGACCCAGTACTTC. Translating it yields CASSASGDRRETQYF. This chain links TRBV9 with TRBJ2-5; 9 bases fit TRBD2. V lost 3 bases, J lost 5 bases, and 8 bases stayed unmatched. Germline CDR1 reads SGDLS; CDR2 reads YYNGEE. The CDR3 totals 15 residues.